This is a list of T cell receptor beta chains from one sample in a study of blood T cell repertoires in COVID-19. The assay was immunoSEQ multiplex PCR, and TCRdb's table has in-frame clones only and misses some. The sample lists some 36,000 clones; 85% to 95% were seen once. The specimen sequenced was peripheral blood. All receptors derive from a man in his 60s with active or convalescent COVID-19. Both conserved end residues are part of each CDR3.

J,V,CDR3
TRBJ2-7,TRBV29-1,CSVEGQGTLYEQYF
TRBJ1-1,TRBV6-1,CASSATVSGSMSEAFF
TRBJ2-7,TRBV11-2,CASSLVISGVREQYF
TRBJ1-4,TRBV18,CASSPGQGGREKLFF
TRBJ2-7,TRBV5-1,CASSFALSYEQYF
TRBJ2-3,TRBV10-3,CATTSGVTDTQYF
TRBJ2-1,TRBV7-3,CASSFARHGEGGNIEQFF
TRBJ1-1,TRBV18,CASSGTRDTEAFF
TRBJ2-5,TRBV15,CATSRAGLAMETQYF
TRBJ1-5,TRBV10-3,CAISESIGRASNQPQHF
TRBJ2-3,TRBV20-1,CSASVAAGGITDTQYF
TRBJ2-7,TRBV6-6,CASSAPGGQVRF
TRBJ1-2,TRBV27,CASSLQSGAYGYTF
TRBJ2-3,TRBV6-4,CASSDSLAGVDTQYF
TRBJ1-3,TRBV5-6,CASSFRGSSGNTIYF
TRBJ1-3,TRBV10-1,CASSVDRRGNTIYF